The 19 T cell receptor beta chains below were found in one sample sequenced in a study of CD8 T cells in ankylosing spondylitis. MiXCR was run by TCRdb on the 5' RACE reads, yielding one entry per CDR3 protein. The sample contains around 130,000 distinct CDR3 sequences, around 9% of which appear only once. Sample: blood, either unsorted or a sorted T cell fraction (not recorded which). The receptor set was obtained from a male donor with ankylosing spondylitis or in good health (not recorded which).

The sample holds many counts of this clonotype. The genes are TRBV4-2 and TRBJ2-1; either TRBD1 or TRBD2 may fit D (5 bases each). The germline V gene encodes CDR1 LGHNA and CDR2 YNFKEQ. This CDR3 comprises 19 residues. The V end was cut by 7 bases, the J end by 0 bases, with 25 bases between. CDR3 amino acids: CASIEGPSPGSFSYNEQFF. DNA of the CDR3: TGTGCCAGCATCGAGGGGCCTAGCCCCGGTTCTTTCTCCTACAATGAGCAGTTCTTC.

This clonotype was counted at least ten times. J is TRBJ2-1 and V is TRBV5-4; D not resolved. The CDR3 runs to 13 residues. Germline V gene data show CDR1 as SGHNT and CDR2 as YYREEE (reference sequence). V lost 5 bases, J lost 0 bases, and 6 bases lay in between. DNA for the CDR3: TGTGCCAGCAGGGCAGACTCCTACAATGAGCAGTTCTTC. Amino acid sequence: CASRADSYNEQFF.

This clonotype was counted many times. This chain joins TRBV5-1 and TRBJ2-3; D unresolved. The CDR3 covers 15 residues. CDR1 SGHRS and CDR2 YFSETQ come from the germline V gene. V was shortened by 0 bases and J by 0 bases, with 8 bases between the two germline ends. As DNA, the CDR3 is TGCGCCAGCAGCTTGGATGCAACTAGCACAGATACGCAGTATTTT. Protein product: CASSLDATSTDTQYF. Full variable domain (remainder filled in from reference TRBV5-1 and TRBJ2-3): KAGVTQTPRYLIKTRGQQVTLSCSPISGHRSVSWYQQTPGQGLQFLFEYFSETQRNKGNFPGRFSGRQFSNSRSEMNVSTLELGDSALYLCASSLDATSTDTQYFGPGTRLTVL.

This clonotype was found many times. V and J are TRBV27 and TRBJ2-1; D ambiguous. The germline gives CDR1 MNHEY, CDR2 SMNVEV (reference sequence). V was clipped by 3 bases and J by 9 bases, with 9 bases between them. The CDR3 runs 12 residues. The CDR3, as DNA: TGTGCCAGCAGTTTCATGGGCGGTGAGCAGTTCTTC. As protein: CASSFMGGEQFF.

Ten or more counts support this clonotype. The chain couples TRBV2 to TRBJ2-7; D is perhaps TRBD1 (6 bases). This CDR3 comprises 16 residues. Trimming took 5 bases from V and 3 from J, leaving 20 bases between them. Germline CDR1 is SNHLY and CDR2 is FYNNEI. The CDR3 reads CASSFSRGSQGYEQYF. The CDR3 bases are TGTGCCAGCAGTTTTTCGAGGGGATCACAGGGCTACGAGCAGTACTTC.

This clonotype was observed a handful of times. The rearrangement joins TRBV27 to TRBJ2-7; possibly TRBD1 or TRBD2 for D (5 bases each). The CDR3 totals 16 residues. The ends were cut back, 6 bases at V and 0 bases at J, with 18 bases in the middle. From germline, CDR1 is MNHEY and CDR2 SMNVEV (reference sequence). CDR3 nucleotide sequence: TGTGCCAGCAGCCGCCCCGGGGCGGGCAGCTCCTACGAGCAGTACTTC. It is translated as CASSRPGAGSSYEQYF.

This clonotype was counted many times. The CDR3 nucleotides read TGTGCCAGCAGTGGGGGACAGCTTTCAAAAATGAACACTGAAGCTTTCTTT. This gives the protein CASSGGQLSKMNTEAFF. V and J are TRBV27 and TRBJ1-1, with 7 bases matching TRBD1. Losses at the gene ends were 5 bases for V and 0 bases for J; bases not matched to a gene: 12. CDR3 length: 17 amino acids. Germline lookup yields CDR1 MNHEY and CDR2 SMNVEV (reference sequence).

This clonotype appeared many times. V gene TRBV27 combines with J gene TRBJ2-7; tentatively, D is TRBD1 (6 bases). CDR1 MNHEY and CDR2 SMNVEV come from the germline V gene (reference sequence). The CDR3 runs to 15 residues. V gave up 6 bases and J gave up 0 bases, with 15 bases separating them. CDR3 region: CASSQTRDTSYEQYF. The CDR3 DNA reads TGTGCCAGCAGCCAAACCCGGGACACCTCCTACGAGCAGTACTTC.

This clonotype was seen repeatedly, ten times or more. The chain combines TRBV20-1 with TRBJ1-2; maybe TRBD1 (6 bases). CDR1 and CDR2 from the germline V gene are DFQATT and SNEGSKA (reference sequence). The CDR3 is 12 residues long. The CDR3 here is CISSRQAGGYTF. CDR3 sequence (DNA): TGCATCAGCTCGAGACAGGCGGGCGGCTACACCTTC.

This clonotype was seen at least ten times. The rearrangement uses TRBV2 and TRBJ1-2, with D tentatively TRBD1 (5 bases). The CDR3 loop spans 14 amino acids. The V gene lost 2 bases and the J gene lost 8 bases, with 15 bases spanning the gap. Germline CDR1 is SNHLY and CDR2 is FYNNEI. CDR3 DNA sequence: TGTGCCAGCAGTGAACTTACCCGGGGGGACGGCTACACCTTC. Its translation: CASSELTRGDGYTF.

This clonotype was counted a few times. The V call is TRBV19, the J call TRBJ2-1; the D gene could be TRBD1 or TRBD2 (5 bases each). CDR3 length: 15 residues. Trimming left V 3 bases short and J 7 bases short, with 16 bases between. Germline assignment: CDR1 LNHDA and CDR2 SQIVND (reference sequence). CDR3 bases: TGTGCCAGTAGTATTGACTTAAAGAGGGGTAATGAGCAGTTCTTC. Translating gives CASSIDLKRGNEQFF.

This clonotype was counted once. Given a much more abundant clone one base away, this may be a read error. The chain couples TRBV4-1 to TRBJ2-4, with D perhaps matching TRBD1 or TRBD2 (5 bases each). V lost 0 bases to trimming and J lost 3 bases, with 18 bases between them. The CDR3 runs to 18 residues. The germline V gene encodes CDR1 MGHRA and CDR2 YSYEKL. In DNA, the CDR3 is TGCGCCAGCAGCCAAGATTACGCGTCTTATGGGGGCAAAAACATTCAGTACTTC. Its translation is CASSQDYASYGGKNIQYF.

This chain links TRBV29-1 with TRBJ2-3, with TRBD2 matching over 7 bases. CDR3 length: 13 residues. Germline CDR1 SQVTM, CDR2 ANQGSEA. The CDR3 nucleotides read TGCAGTGGGGGGGAGGGAGCGTCTGGTACGCAGTATTTT. This gives the protein CSGGEGASGTQYF.

This clonotype was observed at least ten times. The chain employs TRBV9 and TRBJ2-7, with 7 bases identical to TRBD1. The CDR3 consists of 14 residues. CDR1 SGDLS and CDR2 YYNGEE come from the germline V gene. V shed 2 bases and J 2 bases; nucleotides not matched to a gene: 4. CDR3 DNA sequence: TGTGCCAGCAGCGTCTCAGGGGGAACCTACGAGCAGTACTTC. Amino acids: CASSVSGGTYEQYF.

This clonotype has just a few counts. The CDR3 nucleotides are TGTGCCAGTAGCACCAGCGGGGGAGTCTACAATGAGCAGTTCTTC. Translated, it gives CASSTSGGVYNEQFF. The chain recombines TRBV19 with TRBJ2-1; the match to TRBD2 covers 8 bases. Germline V gene lookup returns CDR1 LNHDA and CDR2 SQIVND (reference sequence). V was pared by 6 bases and J by 3 bases, with 7 bases of the junction left unmatched. CDR3 length equals 15 residues.

This clonotype was counted many times. The chain uses TRBV7-2 and TRBJ2-1; D ambiguous. The CDR3 has 12 amino acids. Deletions cut 5 bases from V and 6 bases from J, with 8 bases between. CDR1 SGHTA and CDR2 FQGNSA come from the germline V gene. Here the CDR3 reads CASSPLTNEQFF. The CDR3 DNA is TGTGCCAGCAGCCCGCTTACCAATGAGCAGTTCTTC.

The sample holds a few counts of this clonotype. The chain recombines TRBV12-3 or TRBV12-4 with TRBJ2-2; 11 bases line up with TRBD2. This CDR3 spans 15 amino acids. The trim removed 6 bases at V and 4 bases at J, leaving 4 bases unmatched. The CDR3 sequence: CASRVAGGLTGELFF. The CDR3 bases are TGTGCCAGCAGGGTAGCGGGAGGGCTCACCGGGGAGCTGTTTTTT.

This chain uses TRBV20-1 with TRBJ2-1; the D is unclear. Germline CDR1 and CDR2: DFQATT and SNEGSKA (reference sequence). This CDR3 contains 16 residues. V lost 5 bases and J 7 bases, leaving 24 bases between the germline ends. CDR3 protein: CSAPDPSMGFTNEQFF. The CDR3 region has the DNA TGCAGTGCTCCCGACCCGTCGATGGGGTTTACAAATGAGCAGTTCTTC.

In the case of this clonotype: A clone one base away is much larger, so this may be a read error. This chain uses TRBV20-1 with TRBJ2-7; D ambiguous. Trimming removed 2 bases at V and 3 bases at J, with 14 bases between. The CDR3 extends over 14 amino acids. Germline CDR1 is DFQATT and CDR2 is SNEGSKA (reference sequence). The CDR3 region has the DNA TGCAGTGCTAGAAGTACACGGTATGGCTACGAGCAGTACTTC. This gives the protein CSARSTRYGYEQYF.